This T cell receptor (beta chain) was captured in a study of read filtering for tumor transcriptome and immune sequencing. Looking at the study overall: Patients were 17 to 20 male and some 13 female, mean age roughly 70 years, range about 40 to 85. Broader study findings: The sorted CD138-negative fraction was a mixed bone marrow immune population, not purified T cells. IR-seq captured clonotypes deeper and more reliably than RNA-seq.

The library was built from around 0.4 ug RNA with molecular barcoded adaptors for alpha/delta and beta/gamma chains. From the reads, TCRdb called clonotypes with MiXCR, one entry per CDR3 protein. The sample has roughly 82,000 distinct CDR3 sequences; 9% to 15% are singletons. This CDR3 has 12 amino acids. Germline assignment: CDR1 SNHLY and CDR2 FYNNEI. The ends were cut back, 5 bases at V and 4 bases at J, with 8 bases in the middle. This clonotype was detected only once. Its antigen remains unknown. The V call is TRBV2, the J call TRBJ1-2; no definite D call. This clonotype was sampled from a donor older than 35 with multiple myeloma. Sequencing input: a population of CD138-negative cells sorted from bone marrow. CDR3 bases: TGTGCCAGCAGTCGCAACAGCTATGGCTACACCTTC. Its protein product is CASSRNSYGYTF.